Following are 19 T cell receptor beta chains from one sample sequenced in a study of shared clonotypes between healthy human individuals. Here immunoSEQ multiplex PCR was the method, and the copy in TCRdb shows in-frame clones only, minus some. In the table there are under 1,100,000 clones, approximately 76% of which are singletons. The source material was memory CD4+ T cells sorted from blood. The sample's subset: CD45RA-negative fraction. The source of these receptors is a man younger than 35 in good health.

The chain has TRBV7-9 and TRBJ2-1; D is possibly TRBD2 (5 bases). Trimming cost V 8 bases and J 3 bases, with 11 bases left between them. Germline assignment: CDR1 SEHNR and CDR2 FQNEAQ (reference sequence). This CDR3 has 13 residues. CDR3 loop: CASAGDYYNEQFF. The CDR3 DNA is TGTGCCAGCGCCGGTGACTACTACAATGAGCAGTTCTTC.

The chain employs TRBV7-6 and TRBJ2-7; TRBD1 matches at 7 bases. The CDR3 extends over 15 amino acids. The germline V gene has CDR1 SGHVS and CDR2 FNYEAQ. The V and J ends lost 1 base and 3 bases, in that order; junction bases with no gene match: 6. This CDR3 is CASSLVPTGSYEQYF. CDR3 nucleotide sequence: TGTGCCAGCAGCTTAGTCCCGACAGGGAGCTACGAGCAGTACTTC.

This clone was recorded only once. The chain recombines TRBV29-1 with TRBJ1-2; TRBD1 aligns across 9 bases. V trimming: 6 bases; J trimming: 6 bases; junction bases outside the gene matches: 11. CDR1 SQVTM and CDR2 ANQGSEA come from the germline V gene. The CDR3 spans 14 residues. The DNA for the CDR3 is TGCAGCGTCCCCCACGGACAGGGGAGCGATGGCTACACCTTC. Translation gives CSVPHGQGSDGYTF.

About this clone itself: Distinct nucleotide sequences in the sample also encode this CDR3. The chain links TRBV19 to TRBJ2-7, with D perhaps matching TRBD1 (5 bases). The CDR3 covers 13 residues. Germline V gives CDR1 LNHDA, CDR2 SQIVND (reference sequence). The ends were cut back, 3 bases at V and 4 bases at J, with 10 bases in the middle. In DNA form, the CDR3 reads TGTGCCAGTAGTATGGAAGGGGCTTACGAGCAGTACTTC. It is translated as CASSMEGAYEQYF.

A single count supports this clone. The V call is TRBV7-2, the J call TRBJ1-5; 10 positions agree with TRBD1. Trimming removed 1 base from V and 6 bases from J; junction bases left unmatched: 6. The CDR3 spans 16 residues. Germline-derived CDR1 and CDR2 are SGHTA and FQGNSA. CDR3 DNA: TGTGCCAGCAGCTTAGGGACAGGGGGAGGCGGTCAGCCCCAGCATTTT. Its protein is CASSLGTGGGGQPQHF.

This chain joins TRBV19 and TRBJ1-5; D gene unclear. From germline, CDR1 is LNHDA and CDR2 SQIVND (reference sequence). This CDR3 comprises 15 residues. The V and J ends lost 5 bases and 0 bases respectively, with 11 bases between them. CDR3 sequence: CASSALFYSNQPQHF. The CDR3, as DNA: TGTGCCAGTAGTGCCCTTTTCTATAGCAATCAGCCCCAGCATTTT.

The chain has TRBV6-1 and TRBJ1-2; D unresolved. Per the germline V gene, CDR1 is MNHNS and CDR2 is SASEGT. V lost 9 bases and J 7 bases, leaving 24 bases between the germline ends. The CDR3 loop spans 15 amino acids. CDR3 in amino acids: CASKAPDGRSGGYTF. For the CDR3, the DNA is TGTGCCAGTAAAGCCCCGGACGGACGATCGGGTGGCTACACCTTC.

This clone has only a few counts. Other nucleotide sequences in the sample specify the same CDR3. The V call is TRBV18, the J call TRBJ2-2; 9 bases match TRBD1. The CDR3 extends over 16 amino acids. Germline lookup yields CDR1 KGHSH and CDR2 LQKENI. J lost 4 bases, V lost 0 bases, and 3 bases had no gene match. DNA of the CDR3: TGTGCCAGCTCACCACCGACAGGGGGGACCACCGGGGAGCTGTTTTTT. As protein: CASSPPTGGTTGELFF. The full variable domain, in which reference TRBV18 and TRBJ2-2 provide the parts outside the CDR3, is NAGVMQNPRHLVRRRGQEARLRCSPMKGHSHVYWYRQLPEEGLKFMVYLQKENIIDESGMPKERFSAEFPKEGPSILRIQQVVRGDSAAYFCASSPPTGGTTGELFFGEGSRLTVL.

The J gene is TRBJ1-2, the V gene TRBV5-1; unclear D gene. This CDR3 contains 13 residues. Trimming removed 0 bases from V and 4 bases from J, with 7 bases in between. Germline V gene data show CDR1 as SGHRS and CDR2 as YFSETQ. The CDR3 region has the DNA TGCGCCAGCAGCTTGGGTGGGCCCTATGGCTACACCTTC. This encodes CASSLGGPYGYTF.

The CDR3 reads CASPGAFGGRIAPSGSYEQYF. For the CDR3, the DNA is TGTGCCTCCCCGGGGGCGTTCGGGGGGCGGATCGCCCCTAGCGGATCCTACGAGCAGTACTTC. This chain joins TRBV30 and TRBJ2-7; D may be TRBD2 (7 bases). There are 21 residues in the CDR3. Germline V lookup: CDR1 GTSNPN, CDR2 SVGIG (reference sequence). Trimming took off 7 bases at V and 1 base at J, with 38 bases between the two ends.

This clone was picked up a small number of times. The rearrangement uses TRBV2 and TRBJ2-3, with TRBD2 identical over 11 bases. The CDR3 has 15 amino acids. V trimming: 7 bases; J trimming: 2 bases; junction bases outside the gene matches: 5. Germline V gives CDR1 SNHLY, CDR2 FYNNEI. CDR3 residues: CASIRTSGYTDTQYF. CDR3 bases: TGTGCCAGCATCCGGACTAGCGGGTACACAGATACGCAGTATTTT.

The rearrangement links TRBV19 to TRBJ1-1; D remains unclear. CDR3 length: 13 amino acids. Germline CDR1 and CDR2: LNHDA and SQIVND (reference sequence). Trimming pared 5 bases from V and 3 bases from J, leaving 10 bases between. The CDR3: CASSEGAYTEAFF. The CDR3 DNA reads as TGTGCCAGTAGTGAGGGCGCGTACACTGAAGCTTTCTTT.

The chain carries TRBV11-2 and TRBJ1-1, with no clear D. CDR1 and CDR2 from the germline V gene are SGHAT and FQNNGV. The V end lost 2 bases, the J end lost 6 bases, and 16 bases lay between the germline ends. The CDR3 runs to 15 residues. CDR3 sequence reads: CASSLRPERAAEAFF. As DNA, the CDR3 is TGTGCCAGCAGCTTAAGGCCTGAGAGGGCGGCTGAAGCTTTCTTT.

The sample holds a few counts of this clone. CDR3 in amino acids: CATQQGSQPQHF. The CDR3, as DNA: TGTGCCACGCAACAGGGTAGTCAGCCCCAGCATTTT. The rearrangement uses TRBV10-3 and TRBJ1-5; possible D gene TRBD1, 6 bases. The CDR3 spans 12 residues. V was shortened by 10 bases and J by 6 bases, with 13 bases between the two germline ends. CDR1 and CDR2 (germline): ENHRY, SYGVKD.

The chain joins TRBV18 to TRBJ2-1; TRBD1 is a possible D gene (5 bases). The CDR3 consists of 16 residues. Germline V gene data show CDR1 as KGHSH and CDR2 as LQKENI. V lost 5 bases, J lost 8 bases, and 22 bases lay in between. CDR3 loop: CASSSQQGGLGDEQFF. DNA of the CDR3: TGTGCCAGCTCATCCCAGCAGGGTGGTTTAGGCGATGAGCAGTTCTTC. The variable domain in full, with the rest retrieved from reference TRBV18 and TRBJ2-1, is NAGVMQNPRHLVRRRGQEARLRCSPMKGHSHVYWYRQLPEEGLKFMVYLQKENIIDESGMPKERFSAEFPKEGPSILRIQQVVRGDSAAYFCASSSQQGGLGDEQFFGPGTRLTVL.

The CDR3 coding sequence is TGTGCCATCGACAACAGGGCCAGTGGGGAAAAACTGTTTTTT. It codes for CAIDNRASGEKLFF. The chain joins TRBV28 to TRBJ1-4, with D maybe TRBD1 (6 bases). The length of the CDR3 is 14 residues. Trimming took 10 bases from V and 8 from J, leaving 20 bases between them. Germline values: CDR1 MDHEN, CDR2 SYDVKM.

The chain uses TRBV5-1 and TRBJ2-3; D is possibly TRBD2 (5 bases). The CDR3 is 14 residues long. Per germline, CDR1 SGHRS and CDR2 YFSETQ. Trimming cost V 5 bases and J 3 bases, with 13 bases left between them. The CDR3 coding sequence is TGCGCCAGCAGGTGGGAGCCAGTAACAGATACGCAGTATTTT. Residues: CASRWEPVTDTQYF.

This clone was picked up one time. This chain joins TRBV7-3 and TRBJ2-3; D is perhaps TRBD2 (7 bases). Germline CDR1 reads SGHTA; CDR2 reads FQGTGA. The ends were cut back, 3 bases at V and 4 bases at J, with 14 bases in the middle. The CDR3 sequence is 15 residues long. The CDR3 is CASSFGGGLSDTQYF. As DNA, the CDR3 is TGTGCCAGCAGCTTCGGCGGGGGCCTATCAGATACGCAGTATTTT.

This clone appeared once. This chain uses TRBV18 with TRBJ2-2; no reliable D call. The germline V gene encodes CDR1 KGHSH and CDR2 LQKENI. The CDR3 covers 16 residues. V dropped 4 bases and J dropped 1 base, with 13 bases sitting between them. CDR3 amino acids: CASSLYSALNTGELFF. The CDR3 DNA reads TGTGCCAGCTCACTTTACAGCGCGCTGAACACCGGGGAGCTGTTTTTT.